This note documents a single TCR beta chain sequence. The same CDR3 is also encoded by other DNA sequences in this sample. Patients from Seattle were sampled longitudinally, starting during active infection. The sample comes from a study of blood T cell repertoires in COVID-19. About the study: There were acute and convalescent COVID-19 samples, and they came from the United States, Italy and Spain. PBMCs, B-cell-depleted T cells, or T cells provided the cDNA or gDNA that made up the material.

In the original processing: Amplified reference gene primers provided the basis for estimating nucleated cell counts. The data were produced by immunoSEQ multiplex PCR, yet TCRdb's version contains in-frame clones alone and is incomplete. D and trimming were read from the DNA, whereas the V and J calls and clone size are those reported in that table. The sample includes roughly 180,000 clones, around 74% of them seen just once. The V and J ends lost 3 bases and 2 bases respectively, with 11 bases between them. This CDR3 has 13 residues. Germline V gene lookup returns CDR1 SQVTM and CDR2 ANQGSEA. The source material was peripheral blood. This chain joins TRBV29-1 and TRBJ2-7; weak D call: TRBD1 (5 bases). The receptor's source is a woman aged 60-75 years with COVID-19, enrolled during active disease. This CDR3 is CSVEGQGTYEQYF. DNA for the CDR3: TGCAGCGTTGAGGGTCAGGGTACCTACGAGCAGTACTTC.